This T cell receptor (beta chain) is from a study of cytomegalovirus exposure and HLA in healthy donors. Findings and limits, study-wide: Under in vitro conditions, a few CMV-associated chains were confirmed as specific for CMV antigens. Earlier findings revealed that most TCR beta V segments proved productive either about 87% or about 30% of the time. Exclusion applied to some V segments, including TRBV6-2 and TRBV6-3, as they were indistinguishable.

Trimming took off 7 bases at V and 6 bases at J, with 13 bases between the two ends. Per the germline V gene, CDR1 is MNHEY and CDR2 is SVGAGI. The CDR3 has 13 residues. This PCR relied on a set of 60 Vbeta primers and 13 Jbeta primers. Clones were sequenced by immunoSEQ multiplex PCR, and TCRdb holds only the in-frame ones, with some missing. The sample holds about 67,000 clones. Concerning this clone itself: Antigen specificity is unknown.

This clonotype originated in a young man in good health and CMV-seropositive. What was sequenced was PBMCs. The chain joins TRBV6-5 to TRBJ2-1; the D gene is possibly TRBD1 (6 bases). This chain's CDR3 is CASNEGHGNEQFF. The CDR3 DNA is TGTGCCAGCAATGAGGGACACGGCAATGAGCAGTTCTTC.